The entry that follows covers one T cell receptor (beta chain) sequence. This sample was included in a study of cytomegalovirus exposure and HLA in healthy donors. PCR primers comprised 60 Vbeta and 13 Jbeta primers. This table comes from immunoSEQ multiplex PCR, and its TCRdb copy is limited to in-frame clones, with some not included. This sample's table reports some 48,000 clones. Unmatched junction bases numbered 11, after V lost 7 bases and J lost 3 bases. In germline, CDR1 is MDHEN, CDR2 SYDVKM. CDR3 size: 15 residues. Sequencing input: PBMCs. This receptor was taken from a woman between 35 and 50 years old in good health and CMV-seronegative. V usage is TRBV28 and J usage is TRBJ1-2; 7 nucleotides line up with TRBD1. The CDR3 spells CASTSGTAFYYGYTF. CDR3 nucleotide sequence: TGTGCCAGCACCTCCGGGACAGCGTTTTACTATGGCTACACCTTC.